Below are 25 T cell receptor beta chains sequenced from a single sample in a study of blood T cell repertoires in COVID-19 (dated by TCRdb to the early 2020s). Library prep was done by the immunoSEQ multiplex PCR assay. Sourced from immuneACCESS, this table was stored by TCRdb with only in-frame sequences that have V and J called. A share of the clones is absent; for the studies checked, an unresolved V gene accounts for under half, and the remainder has no known explanation. The sample yields about half a million clones; about 88% were counted once. The ten largest account for 8.3% of the sample. Material for sequencing was PBMCs or T cells enriched from blood (not recorded which). Receptor source: a woman aged 60-75 years who had recovered from COVID-19.

The chain employs TRBV6-5 and TRBJ1-2; weak D call: TRBD1 (6 bases). This CDR3 has 14 residues. Germline CDR1 MNHEY, CDR2 SVGAGI. V shed 7 bases and J shed 7 bases, with 19 bases lying between them. As DNA, the CDR3 is TGTGCCAGCACCTCGGGCCAGGGGCCAAGTGGCTACACCTTC. The encoded protein is CASTSGQGPSGYTF.

The chain carries TRBV11-3 and TRBJ2-3, with D perhaps matching TRBD1 (6 bases). CDR1 is SGHNT, CDR2 YENEEA, per germline. CDR3 length equals 14 residues. The V end lost 5 bases, the J end lost 0 bases, and 9 bases lay between the germline ends. The CDR3 DNA follows: TGTGCCAGCAGCCAGGGGCGGAGCACAGATACGCAGTATTTT. As protein: CASSQGRSTDTQYF.

This rearrangement joins TRBV2 to TRBJ2-1, with D perhaps matching TRBD1 (5 bases). The CDR3 runs to 14 residues. Trimming cost V 1 base and J 7 bases, with 11 bases left between them. Germline V gives CDR1 SNHLY, CDR2 FYNNEI. In nucleotides, the CDR3 is TGTGCCAGCAGTGAAGGTTACCAGGGAAATGAGCAGTTCTTC. It is translated as CASSEGYQGNEQFF.

Only a few counts were recorded for this clone. One end of the junction is discordant with germline, which a read error may explain. The same CDR3 also results from other DNA sequences found in this sample. The chain carries TRBV18 and TRBJ2-1; 7 positions agree with TRBD1. CDR1 KGHSH and CDR2 LQKENI come from the germline V gene. The CDR3 sequence is 15 residues long. Here the CDR3 DNA reads TGTGCCAGCTCGCCACAGGGGTCGAGCTACAATGAGCAGTTCTTC. Translating gives CASSPQGSSYNEQFF.

The chain carries TRBV7-2 and TRBJ2-3; 7 bases are a match to TRBD2. J lost 2 bases, V lost 5 bases, and 7 bases had no gene match. Germline CDR1 and CDR2: SGHTA and FQGNSA. This CDR3 is 15 amino acids long. CDR3 amino acids: CASSPRAGFTDTQYF. In DNA form, the CDR3 reads TGTGCCAGCAGCCCCAGAGCGGGGTTCACAGATACGCAGTATTTT.

The chain joins TRBV6-5 to TRBJ2-7; 7 bases line up with TRBD1. Losses at the gene ends were 10 bases for V and 4 bases for J; bases not matched to a gene: 13. Germline CDR1 and CDR2: MNHEY and SVGAGI. CDR3 length: 14 amino acids. CDR3 amino acids: CAILDLGRGYEQYV. The CDR3 nucleotides are TGTGCCATCCTAGATCTGGGCAGGGGGTACGAGCAGTACGTC.

The chain carries TRBV28 and TRBJ1-1; D is ambiguous. Germline CDR1 is MDHEN and CDR2 is SYDVKM. This CDR3 has 14 residues. V was clipped by 3 bases and J by 2 bases, with 10 bases between them. In DNA, the CDR3 is TGTGCCAGCAGTTTCCGGGGAGGAAACACTGAAGCTTTCTTT. It is translated as CASSFRGGNTEAFF.

The chain combines TRBV29-1 with TRBJ1-4, with D hard to call. The CDR3 totals 11 residues. V was shortened by 7 bases and J by 7 bases, with 10 bases between the two germline ends. CDR1 is SQVTM, CDR2 ANQGSEA, per germline. The CDR3 DNA reads as TGCAGCGCCCGAGACACTGAAAAACTGTTTTTT. This gives the protein CSARDTEKLFF. Full variable domain (missing parts from reference TRBV29-1 and TRBJ1-4): SAVISQKPSRDICQRGTSLTIQCQVDSQVTMMFWYRQQPGQSLTLIATANQGSEATYESGFVIDKFPISRPNLTFSTLTVSNMSPEDSSIYLCSARDTEKLFFGSGTQLSVL.

The chain is built from TRBV10-3 and TRBJ2-3; 7 nucleotides line up with TRBD2. CDR1 ENHRY and CDR2 SYGVKD come from the germline V gene. The CDR3 consists of 14 residues. V gave up 6 bases and J gave up 2 bases; unmatched junction bases: 5. CDR3 region: CAISPGTITDTQYF. In DNA, the CDR3 is TGTGCCATCAGCCCCGGGACTATCACAGATACGCAGTATTTT.

The rearrangement joins TRBV5-4 to TRBJ1-1, with a tentative D call TRBD1 (5 bases). This CDR3 region has 15 residues. V lost 3 bases and J 0 bases, leaving 12 bases between the germline ends. Germline values: CDR1 SGHNT, CDR2 YYREEE (reference sequence). In nucleotides, the CDR3 is TGTGCCAGCAGCTCGGGGGGGAGCATGAACACTGAAGCTTTCTTT. It is translated as CASSSGGSMNTEAFF.

V gene TRBV2 combines with J gene TRBJ2-7; D is perhaps TRBD2 (5 bases). This CDR3 contains 14 residues. V gave up 6 bases and J gave up 0 bases, with 12 bases separating them. Germline-derived CDR1 and CDR2 are SNHLY and FYNNEI. In DNA, the CDR3 is TGTGCCAGCAGGGGCGGGCTAAGCTCCTACGAGCAGTACTTC. This encodes CASRGGLSSYEQYF.

The chain combines TRBV7-8 with TRBJ1-6, with D tentatively TRBD1 (5 bases). V was pared by 5 bases and J by 7 bases, with 18 bases between. Germline lookup yields CDR1 SGHVS and CDR2 FQNEAQ. The CDR3 spans 16 residues. CDR3 bases: TGTGCCAGCAGCAATACAGGTTTCCCGGGCAATTCACCCCTCCACTTT. It is translated as CASSNTGFPGNSPLHF. Supplemented by reference TRBV7-8 and TRBJ1-6, the full variable domain reads GAGVSQSPRYKVAKRGQDVALRCDPISGHVSLFWYQQALGQGPEFLTYFQNEAQLDKSGLPSDRFFAERPEGSVSTLKIQRTQQEDSAVYLCASSNTGFPGNSPLHFGNGTRLTVT.

The genes are TRBV3-1 (or the pseudogene TRBV3-2) and TRBJ2-1; TRBD1 is a possible D gene (5 bases). The germline V gene encodes CDR1 LGHDT and CDR2 YNNKEL (reference sequence). The V end lost 6 bases, the J end lost 2 bases, and 17 bases lay between the germline ends. The CDR3 covers 16 residues. This chain's CDR3 is CASSNQGSVAYNEQFF. The CDR3 DNA follows: TGTGCCAGCAGTAACCAGGGATCTGTCGCCTACAATGAGCAGTTCTTC.

The rearrangement joins TRBV13 to TRBJ2-7, with D unclear. Looked up from germline, CDR1 is PRHDT and CDR2 is FYEKMQ (reference sequence). V was pared by 3 bases and J by 0 bases, with 9 bases between. The CDR3 is 14 residues long. CDR3 protein: CASSFYRVSYEQYF. CDR3 nucleotides: TGTGCCAGCAGCTTTTACCGGGTCTCCTACGAGCAGTACTTC.

This chain connects TRBV24-1 to TRBJ2-3, with 13 bases lining up with TRBD2. The CDR3 is 14 residues long. Unmatched junction bases numbered 7, after V lost 8 bases and J lost 9 bases. The germline CDR1 and CDR2 sequences are KGHDR and SFDVKD. CDR3 residues: CATKLAGGVWTQYF. CDR3 in DNA: TGTGCCACCAAACTAGCGGGGGGGGTATGGACGCAGTATTTT.

For the CDR3, the DNA is TGTGCCAGCAGCCGGGACATCGGAAACACCATATATTTT. It specifies CASSRDIGNTIYF. The chain is built from TRBV6-5 and TRBJ1-3; D possibly corresponds to TRBD1 (6 bases). CDR1 is MNHEY, CDR2 SVGAGI, per germline. This CDR3 spans 13 amino acids. Trimming shortened V by 6 bases and J by 4 bases, and 10 bases separated the two germline ends.

This chain uses TRBV4-1 with TRBJ2-1; possibly TRBD1 for D (6 bases). In germline, CDR1 is MGHRA, CDR2 YSYEKL. V dropped 7 bases and J dropped 4 bases, with 14 bases sitting between them. This CDR3 region has 14 residues. The CDR3 nucleotides read TGCGCCAGCAAGAGGGGGACGGAGTACAATGAGCAGTTCTTC. Encoded protein: CASKRGTEYNEQFF.

This chain uses TRBV5-1 with TRBJ1-4; D possibly corresponds to TRBD1 (5 bases). There are 14 residues in the CDR3. CDR1 is SGHRS and CDR2 is YFSETQ in the germline V gene. The ends were cut back, 5 bases at V and 6 bases at J, with 14 bases in the middle. CDR3 region: CASSVGRVDEKLFF. DNA for the CDR3: TGCGCCAGCAGTGTTGGCAGGGTGGATGAAAAACTGTTTTTT.

The CDR3: CASSLAVAGETQYF. CDR3 DNA sequence: TGCGCCAGCAGCTTGGCTGTAGCTGGAGAGACCCAGTACTTC. This chain links TRBV5-1 with TRBJ2-5; D is unclear. The length of the CDR3 is 14 residues. Germline V CDR1 and CDR2: SGHRS, YFSETQ. The V gene lost 0 bases and the J gene lost 4 bases, with 10 bases spanning the gap.

This chain uses TRBV7-8 with TRBJ1-6; 7 bases map to TRBD1. This CDR3 region has 16 residues. With 5 bases clipped from V and 4 bases from J, the junction kept 8 bases outside the gene matches. The germline CDR1 and CDR2 sequences are SGHVS and FQNEAQ. The DNA of the CDR3 is TGTGCCAGCAGCCCCCAGGGGGTGACGTATAATTCACCCCTCCACTTT. This codes for CASSPQGVTYNSPLHF. Combining the CDR3 with reference TRBV7-8 and TRBJ1-6 gives the whole variable domain GAGVSQSPRYKVAKRGQDVALRCDPISGHVSLFWYQQALGQGPEFLTYFQNEAQLDKSGLPSDRFFAERPEGSVSTLKIQRTQQEDSAVYLCASSPQGVTYNSPLHFGNGTRLTVT.

As to this clone: The sample has other DNA sequences that encode this CDR3 too. The V call is TRBV12-3 or TRBV12-4, the J call TRBJ1-2; D perhaps matches TRBD1 (6 bases). V was pared by 4 bases and J by 4 bases, with 7 bases between. The length of the CDR3 is 12 residues. As DNA, the CDR3 is TGTGCCAGCAGTTCACAGGGCTATGGCTACACCTTC. The encoded protein is CASSSQGYGYTF.

The chain employs TRBV28 and TRBJ1-4, with D possibly matching TRBD1 (5 bases). Looked up from germline, CDR1 is MDHEN and CDR2 is SYDVKM. This CDR3 region has 17 residues. V was pared by 6 bases and J by 0 bases, with 17 bases between. DNA for the CDR3: TGTGCCAGCAGCCCGTGGGGGGGGACCCCAACTAATGAAAAACTGTTTTTT. As protein: CASSPWGGTPTNEKLFF.

This clone appeared a few times. The chain carries TRBV19 and TRBJ1-5; 9 bases agree with TRBD1. Unmatched junction bases numbered 6, after V lost 3 bases and J lost 0 bases. Germline CDR1 reads LNHDA; CDR2 reads SQIVND (reference sequence). The CDR3 length is 17 residues. CDR3 nucleotides: TGTGCCAGTAGTATGAGGACAGGGGAAAATAGCAATCAGCCCCAGCATTTT. It specifies CASSMRTGENSNQPQHF.

This clone was detected a few times. In the same sample, other DNA sequences code for this CDR3. The chain uses TRBV2 and TRBJ1-1; no reliable D call. V lost 7 bases, J lost 1 base, and 10 bases lay in between. Germline CDR1 reads SNHLY; CDR2 reads FYNNEI. There are 13 residues in the CDR3. In nucleotides, the CDR3 is TGTGCCAGCACGGGGAGGAGGAACACTGAAGCTTTCTTT. Translated: CASTGRRNTEAFF. Full variable domain (rest looked up from reference TRBV2 and TRBJ1-1): EPEVTQTPSHQVTQMGQEVILRCVPISNHLYFYWYRQILGQKVEFLVSFYNNEISEKSEIFDDQFSVERPDGSNFTLKIRSTKLEDSAMYFCASTGRRNTEAFFGQGTRLTVV.

V gene TRBV30 combines with J gene TRBJ1-6; 7 bases align to TRBD1. V gave up 3 bases and J gave up 9 bases; unmatched junction bases: 8. The CDR3 is made up of 14 amino acids. Looked up from germline, CDR1 is GTSNPN and CDR2 is SVGIG (reference sequence). CDR3 in amino acids: CAWSVSQGSSPLHF. The CDR3 nucleotides read TGTGCCTGGAGCGTCTCACAGGGGTCTTCACCCCTCCACTTT.